Below, one TCR beta chain is given with its context. This specimen comes from a study of blood T cell repertoires in COVID-19. Germline V CDR1 and CDR2: SGHAT, FQNNGV. Between the trimmed V and J ends, which lost 2 bases and 3 bases, there was a span of 13 bases. The CDR3 covers 15 residues. Libraries were prepared by immunoSEQ multiplex PCR; TCRdb keeps only in-frame clonotypes and omits some of them. The sample records about 200,000 clones, 80% to 90% being singletons. The chain joins TRBV11-2 to TRBJ1-1; the D gene is possibly TRBD1 (6 bases). The source material was peripheral blood. This receptor was identified in an elderly woman with acute or convalescent COVID-19. CDR3 nucleotide sequence: TGTGCCAGCAGCTTACGGCAAGGGGGACACACTGAAGCTTTCTTT. This codes for CASSLRQGGHTEAFF.